These 13 T cell receptor beta chains came from one sample sequenced in a study of post-analysis software for immune sequencing data. For these receptors, no antigen is known. Findings and caveats of the study: Higher frequency in patients than in controls was seen for roughly five TRBV segments, with TRBV5-6, TRBV5-1 and TRBV20-1 among them.

Prepared TCR beta cDNA libraries contained unique molecular identifiers. TCRdb reprocessed the PCR reads via MiXCR and lists one record per CDR3 protein. The sample lists about 820,000 distinct CDR3 sequences; around 50% were seen once. Sequences were obtained from blood. The source is a girl between 5 and 17 years old with multiple sclerosis.

The rearrangement uses TRBV20-1 and TRBJ2-3; D remains ambiguous. V shed 0 bases and J shed 5 bases, with 15 bases lying between them. The CDR3 runs to 15 residues. Germline lookup yields CDR1 DFQATT and CDR2 SNEGSKA (reference sequence). CDR3: CSARDFLGVGDTQYF. In nucleotides, the CDR3 is TGCAGTGCTAGAGATTTCCTAGGAGTTGGAGATACGCAGTATTTT.

The chain's CDR3 is CASSYTSGGTDTQYF. For the CDR3, the DNA is TGTGCCAGCAGTTATACTAGCGGGGGCACAGATACGCAGTATTTT. The chain recombines TRBV12-3 or TRBV12-4 with TRBJ2-3, with 10 bases matching TRBD2. The CDR3 sequence is 15 residues long. V shed 4 bases, J shed 1 base, and the junction held 2 bases outside the gene matches.

The table lists this clonotype with a few counts. The chain is built from TRBV9 and TRBJ2-7; TRBD2 matches 9 bases. Germline V gene sequence: CDR1 SGDLS, CDR2 YYNGEE. The length of the CDR3 is 15 residues. The ends lost 0 bases at V and 3 bases at J; junction bases unmatched: 4. The CDR3 nucleotides are TGTGCCAGCAGCGTAGGTTCTAGCGGGGACTACGAGCAGTACTTC. This translates into CASSVGSSGDYEQYF.

J is TRBJ2-3 and V is TRBV7-2, with 7 positions matching TRBD1. The CDR3 is made up of 15 amino acids. The germline V gene has CDR1 SGHTA and CDR2 FQGNSA. With 3 bases clipped from V and 3 bases from J, the junction kept 6 bases outside the gene matches. The CDR3 region is CASSLGTVRTDTQYF. CDR3 coding DNA: TGTGCCAGCAGCTTGGGGACAGTCCGAACAGATACGCAGTATTTT.

The gene calls are TRBV3-1 and TRBJ1-5, with a possible D match to TRBD1 (5 bases). There are 14 residues in the CDR3. Between the trimmed V and J ends, which lost 2 bases and 9 bases, there was a span of 14 bases. Germline values: CDR1 LGHDT, CDR2 YNNKEL (reference sequence). The CDR3 loop reads CASSQFGARRPQHF. The CDR3 DNA reads TGTGCCAGCAGCCAATTCGGGGCCAGGCGGCCCCAGCATTTT.

This chain connects TRBV20-1 to TRBJ2-2, with TRBD2 matching 12 bases. CDR1 and CDR2 (germline): DFQATT, SNEGSKA (reference sequence). After removal of 3 bases from V and 3 bases from J, the junction contained 2 bases not matched to a gene. CDR3 size: 15 residues. The CDR3 loop reads CSARASGRDTGELFF. CDR3 in DNA: TGCAGTGCTAGGGCTAGCGGGAGGGACACCGGGGAGCTGTTTTTT.

J is TRBJ2-3 and V is TRBV6-5; unclear D gene. Trimming took off 8 bases at V and 1 base at J, with 16 bases between the two ends. This CDR3 has 15 amino acids. CDR1 is MNHEY, CDR2 SVGAGI, per germline. The CDR3 DNA sequence: TGTGCCAGCTCTCAGGCCCTCGTGGGCACAGATACGCAGTATTTT. Protein: CASSQALVGTDTQYF.

This clonotype turned up a few times. The genes are TRBV5-1 and TRBJ2-6; D is unclear. V lost 0 bases to trimming and J lost 2 bases, with 9 bases between them. CDR1 is SGHRS and CDR2 is YFSETQ in the germline V gene. The CDR3 consists of 16 residues. DNA of the CDR3: TGCGCCAGCAGCTTGGGTCGGGTCACTGGGGCCAACGTCCTGACTTTC. This gives the protein CASSLGRVTGANVLTF.

This clonotype was detected a few times. Mismatch with germline at one junction end may stem from a read error. The rearrangement joins TRBV20-1 to TRBJ2-5; 7 positions match TRBD2. This CDR3 region has 14 residues. CDR1 and CDR2 (germline): DFQATT, SNEGSKA (reference sequence). CDR3 loop: CSARDPASGYEQYF. The CDR3 nucleotides are TGCAGTGCTAGAGATCCCGCTAGCGGCTACGAGCAGTACTTT.

There are a few counts of this clonotype. The rearrangement joins TRBV10-3 to TRBJ2-6; D tentatively reads TRBD1 or TRBD2 (6 bases each). Trimming stripped 6 bases from V and 0 bases from J, with 12 bases between. This CDR3 has 16 amino acids. The germline CDR1 and CDR2 sequences are ENHRY and SYGVKD. This chain's CDR3 is CAISIADSSGANVLTF. As DNA, the CDR3 is TGTGCCATCAGCATAGCGGACAGCTCTGGGGCCAACGTCCTGACTTTC.

This chain joins TRBV7-2 and TRBJ2-7; possibly TRBD1 for D (7 bases). The CDR3 length is 17 residues. Germline V gene sequence: CDR1 SGHTA, CDR2 FQGNSA. V lost 2 bases and J 7 bases, leaving 24 bases between the germline ends. The CDR3 coding sequence is TGTGCCAGCAGCTTACCACCGGCGACAGGGCGGGATAGGGAGCAGTACTTC. Amino acid sequence: CASSLPPATGRDREQYF.

The chain is built from TRBV2 and TRBJ2-3; D remains unclear. The V end was cut by 7 bases, the J end by 0 bases, with 17 bases between. This CDR3 is built from 16 residues. Germline V gene sequence: CDR1 SNHLY, CDR2 FYNNEI. CDR3 protein: CASTRVMVLSTDTQYF. In DNA form, the CDR3 reads TGTGCCAGCACCCGGGTAATGGTCTTAAGCACAGATACGCAGTATTTT.

The rearrangement links TRBV5-1 to TRBJ1-2; no reliable D call. Trimming took 4 bases from V and 4 from J, leaving 8 bases between them. CDR3 size: 12 residues. Germline V gene data show CDR1 as SGHRS and CDR2 as YFSETQ. The CDR3 protein is CASSHDGYGYTF. CDR3 nucleotide sequence: TGCGCCAGCAGCCACGACGGCTATGGCTACACCTTC.